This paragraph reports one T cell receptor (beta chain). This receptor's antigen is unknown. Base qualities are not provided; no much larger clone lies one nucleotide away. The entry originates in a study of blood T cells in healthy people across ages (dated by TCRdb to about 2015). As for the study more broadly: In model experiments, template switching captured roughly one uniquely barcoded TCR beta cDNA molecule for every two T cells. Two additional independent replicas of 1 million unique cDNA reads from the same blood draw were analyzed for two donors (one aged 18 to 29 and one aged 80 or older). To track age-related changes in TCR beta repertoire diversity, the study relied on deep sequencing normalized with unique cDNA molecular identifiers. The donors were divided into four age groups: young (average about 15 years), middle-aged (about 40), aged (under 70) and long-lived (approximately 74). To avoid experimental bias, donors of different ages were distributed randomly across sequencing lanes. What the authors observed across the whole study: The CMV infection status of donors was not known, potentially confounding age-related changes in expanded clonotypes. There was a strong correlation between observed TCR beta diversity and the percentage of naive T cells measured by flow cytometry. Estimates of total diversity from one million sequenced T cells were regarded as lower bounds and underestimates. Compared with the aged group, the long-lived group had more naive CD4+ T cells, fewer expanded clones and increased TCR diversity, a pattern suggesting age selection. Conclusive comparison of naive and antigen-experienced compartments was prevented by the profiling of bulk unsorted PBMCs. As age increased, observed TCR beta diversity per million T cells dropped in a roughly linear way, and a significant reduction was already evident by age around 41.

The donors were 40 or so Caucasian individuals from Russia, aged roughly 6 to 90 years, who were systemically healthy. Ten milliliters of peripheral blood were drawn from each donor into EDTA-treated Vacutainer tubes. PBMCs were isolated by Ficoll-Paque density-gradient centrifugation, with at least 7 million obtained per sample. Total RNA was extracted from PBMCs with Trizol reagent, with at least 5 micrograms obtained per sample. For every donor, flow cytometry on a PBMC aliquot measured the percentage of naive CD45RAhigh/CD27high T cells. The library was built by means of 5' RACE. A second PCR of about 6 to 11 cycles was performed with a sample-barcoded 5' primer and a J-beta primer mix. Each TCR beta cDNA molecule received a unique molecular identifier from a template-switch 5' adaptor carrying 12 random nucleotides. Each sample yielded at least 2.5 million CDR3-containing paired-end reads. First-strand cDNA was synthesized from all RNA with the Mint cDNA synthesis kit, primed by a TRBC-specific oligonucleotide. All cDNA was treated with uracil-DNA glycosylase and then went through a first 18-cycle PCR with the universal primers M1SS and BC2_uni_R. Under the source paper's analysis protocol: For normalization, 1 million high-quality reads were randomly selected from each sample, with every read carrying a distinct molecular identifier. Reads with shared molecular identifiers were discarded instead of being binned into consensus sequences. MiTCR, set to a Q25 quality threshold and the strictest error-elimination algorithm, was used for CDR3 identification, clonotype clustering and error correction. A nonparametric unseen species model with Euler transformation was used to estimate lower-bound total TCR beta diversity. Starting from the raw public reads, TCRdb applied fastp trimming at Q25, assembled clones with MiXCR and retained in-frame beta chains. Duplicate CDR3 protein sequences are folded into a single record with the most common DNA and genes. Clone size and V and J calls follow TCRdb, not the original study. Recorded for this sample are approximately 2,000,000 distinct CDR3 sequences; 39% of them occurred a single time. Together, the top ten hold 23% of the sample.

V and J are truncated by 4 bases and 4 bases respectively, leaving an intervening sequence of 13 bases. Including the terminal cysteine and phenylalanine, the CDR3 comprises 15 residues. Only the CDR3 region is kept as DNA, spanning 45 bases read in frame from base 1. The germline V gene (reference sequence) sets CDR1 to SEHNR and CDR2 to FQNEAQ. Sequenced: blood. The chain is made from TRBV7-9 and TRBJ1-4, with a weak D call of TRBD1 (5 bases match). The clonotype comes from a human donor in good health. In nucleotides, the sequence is TGTGCCAGCAGCTCAGGAGGGGCCCATAATGAAAAACTGTTTTTT. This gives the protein CASSSGGAHNEKLFF.